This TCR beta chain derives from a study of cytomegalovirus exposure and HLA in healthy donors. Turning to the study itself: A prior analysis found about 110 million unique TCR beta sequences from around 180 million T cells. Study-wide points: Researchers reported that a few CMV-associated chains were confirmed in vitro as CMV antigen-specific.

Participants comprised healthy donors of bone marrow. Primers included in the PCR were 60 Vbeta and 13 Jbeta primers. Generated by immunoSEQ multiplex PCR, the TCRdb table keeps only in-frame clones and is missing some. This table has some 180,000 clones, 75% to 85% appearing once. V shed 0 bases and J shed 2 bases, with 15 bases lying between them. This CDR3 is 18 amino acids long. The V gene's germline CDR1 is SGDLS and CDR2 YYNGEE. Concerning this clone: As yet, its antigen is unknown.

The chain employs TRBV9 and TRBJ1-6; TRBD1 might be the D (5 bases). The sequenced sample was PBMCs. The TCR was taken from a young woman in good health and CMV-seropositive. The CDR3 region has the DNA TGTGCCAGCAGCGTAGGGGTGGAGGGGACGGCCTATAATTCACCCCTCCACTTT. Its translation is CASSVGVEGTAYNSPLHF.